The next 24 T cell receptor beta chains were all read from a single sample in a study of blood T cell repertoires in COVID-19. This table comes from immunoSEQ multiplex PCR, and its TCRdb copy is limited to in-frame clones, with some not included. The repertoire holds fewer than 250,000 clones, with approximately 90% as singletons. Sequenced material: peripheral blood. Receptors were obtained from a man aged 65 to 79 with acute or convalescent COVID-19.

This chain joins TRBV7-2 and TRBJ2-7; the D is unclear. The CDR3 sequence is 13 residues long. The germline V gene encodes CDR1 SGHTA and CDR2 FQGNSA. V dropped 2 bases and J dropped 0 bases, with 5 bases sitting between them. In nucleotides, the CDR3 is TGTGCCAGCAGCTTACCTAGCTCCTACGAGCAGTACTTC. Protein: CASSLPSSYEQYF.

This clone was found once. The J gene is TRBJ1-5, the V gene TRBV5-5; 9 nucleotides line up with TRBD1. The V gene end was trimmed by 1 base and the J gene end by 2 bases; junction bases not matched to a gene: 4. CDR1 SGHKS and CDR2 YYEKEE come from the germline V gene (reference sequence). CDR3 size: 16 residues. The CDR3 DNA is TGTGCCAGCAGCTTGAGGACAGGGGATGGCAATCAGCCCCAGCATTTT. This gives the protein CASSLRTGDGNQPQHF. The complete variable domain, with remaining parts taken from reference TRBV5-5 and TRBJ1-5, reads DAGVTQSPTHLIKTRGQQVTLRCSPISGHKSVSWYQQVLGQGPQFIFQYYEKEERGRGNFPDRFSARQFPNYSSELNVNALLLGDSALYLCASSLRTGDGNQPQHFGDGTRLSIL.

In DNA, the CDR3 is TGTGCCAGCAGCTTACGGGCGGGAGTGAAGGGCGGGGAGCTGTTTTTT. As protein: CASSLRAGVKGGELFF. The V gene is TRBV7-2, the J gene TRBJ2-2, with 7 bases lining up with TRBD2. Germline CDR1 SGHTA, CDR2 FQGNSA. Unmatched junction bases numbered 10, after V lost 2 bases and J lost 7 bases. The CDR3 consists of 16 residues.

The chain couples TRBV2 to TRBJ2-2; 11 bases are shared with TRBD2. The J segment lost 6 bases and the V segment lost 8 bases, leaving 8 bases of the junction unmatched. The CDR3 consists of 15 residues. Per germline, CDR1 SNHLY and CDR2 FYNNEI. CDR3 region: CASRELAGVPGELFF. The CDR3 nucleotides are TGTGCCAGCCGGGAACTAGCGGGAGTCCCCGGGGAGCTGTTTTTT.

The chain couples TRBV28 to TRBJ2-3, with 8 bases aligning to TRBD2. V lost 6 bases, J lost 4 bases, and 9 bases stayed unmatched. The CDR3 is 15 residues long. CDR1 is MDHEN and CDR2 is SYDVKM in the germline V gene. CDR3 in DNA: TGTGCCAGCAGCCGAGCGGGAGTGAGACCAGATACGCAGTATTTT. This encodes CASSRAGVRPDTQYF. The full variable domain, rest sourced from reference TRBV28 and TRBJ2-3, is DVKVTQSSRYLVKRTGEKVFLECVQDMDHENMFWYRQDPGLGLRLIYFSYDVKMKEKGDIPEGYSVSREKKERFSLILESASTNQTSMYLCASSRAGVRPDTQYFGPGTRLTVL.

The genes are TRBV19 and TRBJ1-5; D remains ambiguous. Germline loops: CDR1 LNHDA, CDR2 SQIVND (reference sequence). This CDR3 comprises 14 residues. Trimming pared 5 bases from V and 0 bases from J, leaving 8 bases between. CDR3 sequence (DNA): TGTGCCAGTAGTGTCACACATAGCAATCAGCCCCAGCATTTT. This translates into CASSVTHSNQPQHF. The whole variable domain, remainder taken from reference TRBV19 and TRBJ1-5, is DGGITQSPKYLFRKEGQNVTLSCEQNLNHDAMYWYRQDPGQGLRLIYYSQIVNDFQKGDIAEGYSVSREKKESFPLTVTSAQKNPTAFYLCASSVTHSNQPQHFGDGTRLSIL.

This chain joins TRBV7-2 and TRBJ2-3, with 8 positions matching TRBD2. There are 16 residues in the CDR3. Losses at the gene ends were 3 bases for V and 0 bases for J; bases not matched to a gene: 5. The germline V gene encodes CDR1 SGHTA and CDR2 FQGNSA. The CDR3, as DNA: TGTGCCAGCAGCTTTGTTAGCGGGACTAGCACAGATACGCAGTATTTT. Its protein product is CASSFVSGTSTDTQYF.

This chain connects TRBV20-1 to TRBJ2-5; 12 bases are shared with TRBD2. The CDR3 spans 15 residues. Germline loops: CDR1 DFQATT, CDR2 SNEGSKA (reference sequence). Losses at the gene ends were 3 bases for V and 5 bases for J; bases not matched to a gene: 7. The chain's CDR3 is CSASGVTSGSETQYF. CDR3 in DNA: TGCAGTGCTAGTGGGGTGACTAGCGGGAGTGAGACCCAGTACTTC.

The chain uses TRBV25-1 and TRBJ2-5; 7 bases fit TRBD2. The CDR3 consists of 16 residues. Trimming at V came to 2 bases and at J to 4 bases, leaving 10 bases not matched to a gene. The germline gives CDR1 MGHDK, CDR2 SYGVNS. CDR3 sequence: CASSEGVGGPRETQYF. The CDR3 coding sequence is TGTGCCAGCAGTGAAGGTGTGGGAGGGCCACGAGAGACCCAGTACTTC.

For the CDR3, the DNA is TGTGCCAGCAGCCCAGCCGGGACAGGGAACACTGAAGCTTTCTTT. Translation gives CASSPAGTGNTEAFF. V and J are TRBV9 and TRBJ1-1; 8 bases line up with TRBD1. This CDR3 comprises 15 residues. Germline lookup yields CDR1 SGDLS and CDR2 YYNGEE. Unmatched junction bases numbered 6, after V lost 4 bases and J lost 1 base. Based on the CDR3 plus reference TRBV9 and TRBJ1-1, the full variable domain is DSGVTQTPKHLITATGQRVTLRCSPRSGDLSVYWYQQSLDQGLQFLIQYYNGEERAKGNILERFSAQQFPDLHSELNLSSLELGDSALYFCASSPAGTGNTEAFFGQGTRLTVV.

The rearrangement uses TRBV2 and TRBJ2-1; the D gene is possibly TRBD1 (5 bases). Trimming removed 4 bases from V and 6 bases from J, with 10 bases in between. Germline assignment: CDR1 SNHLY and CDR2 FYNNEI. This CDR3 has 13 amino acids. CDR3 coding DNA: TGTGCCAGCAGTGCAGGGCAGGGCAATGAGCAGTTCTTC. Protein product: CASSAGQGNEQFF.

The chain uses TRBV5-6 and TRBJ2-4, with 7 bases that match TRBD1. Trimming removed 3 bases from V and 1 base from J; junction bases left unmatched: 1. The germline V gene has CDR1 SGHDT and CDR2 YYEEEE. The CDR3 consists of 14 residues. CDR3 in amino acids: CASSSQGAKNIQYF. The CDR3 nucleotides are TGTGCCAGCAGCTCACAGGGGGCCAAAAACATTCAGTACTTC. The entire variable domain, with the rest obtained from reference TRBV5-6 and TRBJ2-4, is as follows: DAGVTQSPTHLIKTRGQQVTLRCSPKSGHDTVSWYQQALGQGPQFIFQYYEEEERQRGNFPDRFSGHQFPNYSSELNVNALLLGDSALYLCASSSQGAKNIQYFGAGTRLSVL.

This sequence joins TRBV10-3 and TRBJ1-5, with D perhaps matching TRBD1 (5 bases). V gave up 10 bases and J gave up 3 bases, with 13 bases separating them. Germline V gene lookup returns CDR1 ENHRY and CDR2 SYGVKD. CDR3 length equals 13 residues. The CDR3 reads CATRLGDNQPQHF. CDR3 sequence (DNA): TGTGCCACCCGATTAGGGGACAATCAGCCCCAGCATTTT.

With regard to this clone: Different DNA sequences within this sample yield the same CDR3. CDR3 bases: TGTGCCACCAGTGACCCGCTAGCGGGAGCCTACAATGAGCAGTTCTTC. Protein product: CATSDPLAGAYNEQFF. The gene calls are TRBV24-1 and TRBJ2-1, with 10 bases aligning to TRBD2. This CDR3 comprises 16 residues. Trimming cost V 4 bases and J 2 bases; bases outside gene matches: 4. The germline CDR1 and CDR2 sequences are KGHDR and SFDVKD.

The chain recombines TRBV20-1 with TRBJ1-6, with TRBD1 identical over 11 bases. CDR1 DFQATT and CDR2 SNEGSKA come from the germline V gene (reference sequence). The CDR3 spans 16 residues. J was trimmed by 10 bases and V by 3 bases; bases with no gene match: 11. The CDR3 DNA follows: TGCAGTGCTAGTGTCGGGACAGGGGGATTTTACTCACCCCTCCACTTT. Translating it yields CSASVGTGGFYSPLHF.

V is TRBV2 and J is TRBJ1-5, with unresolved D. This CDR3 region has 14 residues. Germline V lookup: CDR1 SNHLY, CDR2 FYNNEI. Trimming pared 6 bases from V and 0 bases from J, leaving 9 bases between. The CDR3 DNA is TGTGCCAGCAGGAGAGGGTATAGCAATCAGCCCCAGCATTTT. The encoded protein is CASRRGYSNQPQHF.

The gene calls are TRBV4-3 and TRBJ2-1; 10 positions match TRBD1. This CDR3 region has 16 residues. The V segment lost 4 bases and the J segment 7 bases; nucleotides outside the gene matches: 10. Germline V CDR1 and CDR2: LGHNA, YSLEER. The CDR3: CASSREAGTGANEQFF. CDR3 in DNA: TGCGCCAGCAGCCGAGAAGCCGGGACAGGGGCGAATGAGCAGTTCTTC.

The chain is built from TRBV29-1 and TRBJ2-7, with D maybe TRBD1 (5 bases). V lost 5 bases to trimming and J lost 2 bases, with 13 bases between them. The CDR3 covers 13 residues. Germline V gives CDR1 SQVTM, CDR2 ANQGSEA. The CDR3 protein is CSVRDRIAYEQYF. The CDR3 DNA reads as TGCAGCGTTCGCGACAGAATTGCCTACGAGCAGTACTTC.

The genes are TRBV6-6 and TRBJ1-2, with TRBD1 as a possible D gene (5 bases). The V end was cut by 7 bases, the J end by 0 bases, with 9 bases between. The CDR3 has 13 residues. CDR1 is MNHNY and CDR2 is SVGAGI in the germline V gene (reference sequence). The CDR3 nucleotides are TGTGCCAGCAATCCAGGGACTAACTATGGCTACACCTTC. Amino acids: CASNPGTNYGYTF.

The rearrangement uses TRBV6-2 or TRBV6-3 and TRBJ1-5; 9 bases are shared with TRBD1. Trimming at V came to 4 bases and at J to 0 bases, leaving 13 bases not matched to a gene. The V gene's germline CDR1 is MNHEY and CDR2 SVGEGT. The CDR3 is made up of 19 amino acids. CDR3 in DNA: TGTGCCAGCAGTTTCATAACAGGGGGCCGTACTGATAGCAATCAGCCCCAGCATTTT. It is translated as CASSFITGGRTDSNQPQHF.

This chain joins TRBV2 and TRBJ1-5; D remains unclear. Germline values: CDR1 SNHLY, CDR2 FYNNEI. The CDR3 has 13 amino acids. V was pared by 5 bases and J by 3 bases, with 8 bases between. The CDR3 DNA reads TGTGCCAGCAGTTCAGGCCACAATCAGCCCCAGCATTTT. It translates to CASSSGHNQPQHF.

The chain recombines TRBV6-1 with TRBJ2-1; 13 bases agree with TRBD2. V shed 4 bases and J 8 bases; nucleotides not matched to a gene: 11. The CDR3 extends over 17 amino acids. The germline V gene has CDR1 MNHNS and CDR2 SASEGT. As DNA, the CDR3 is TGTGCCAGCAGTGTCCAACCGGGACTAGCGGGATTCGATGAGCAGTTCTTC. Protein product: CASSVQPGLAGFDEQFF.

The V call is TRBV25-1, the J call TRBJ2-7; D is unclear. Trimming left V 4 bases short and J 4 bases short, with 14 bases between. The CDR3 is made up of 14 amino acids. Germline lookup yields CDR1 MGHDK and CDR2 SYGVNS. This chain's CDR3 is CASSGFHPSYEQYF. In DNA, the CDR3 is TGTGCCAGCAGTGGATTCCACCCCAGTTACGAGCAGTACTTC.

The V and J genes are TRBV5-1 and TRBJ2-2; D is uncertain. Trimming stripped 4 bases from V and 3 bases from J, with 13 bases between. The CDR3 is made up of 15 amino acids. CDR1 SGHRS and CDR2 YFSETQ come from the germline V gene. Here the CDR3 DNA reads TGCGCCAGCAGCCCTCAAGACGGAGACACCGGGGAGCTGTTTTTT. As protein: CASSPQDGDTGELFF.